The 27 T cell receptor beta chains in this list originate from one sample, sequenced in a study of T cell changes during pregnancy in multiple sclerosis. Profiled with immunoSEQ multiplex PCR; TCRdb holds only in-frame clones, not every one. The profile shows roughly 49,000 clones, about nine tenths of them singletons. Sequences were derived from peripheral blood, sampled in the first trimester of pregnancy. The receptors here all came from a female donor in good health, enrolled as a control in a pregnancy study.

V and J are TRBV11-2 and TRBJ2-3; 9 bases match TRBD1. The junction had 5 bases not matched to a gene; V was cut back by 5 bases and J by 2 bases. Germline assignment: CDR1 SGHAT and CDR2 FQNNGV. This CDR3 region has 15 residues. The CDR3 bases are TGTGCCAGCAGCCCCGGACAGGGGCACACAGATACGCAGTATTTT. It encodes CASSPGQGHTDTQYF.

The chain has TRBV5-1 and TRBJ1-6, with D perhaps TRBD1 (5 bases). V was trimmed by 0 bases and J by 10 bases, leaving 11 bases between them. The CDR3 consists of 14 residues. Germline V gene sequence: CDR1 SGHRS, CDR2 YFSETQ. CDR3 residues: CASSLEGLKSPLHF. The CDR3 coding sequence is TGCGCCAGCAGCTTGGAGGGGTTAAAGTCACCCCTCCACTTT.

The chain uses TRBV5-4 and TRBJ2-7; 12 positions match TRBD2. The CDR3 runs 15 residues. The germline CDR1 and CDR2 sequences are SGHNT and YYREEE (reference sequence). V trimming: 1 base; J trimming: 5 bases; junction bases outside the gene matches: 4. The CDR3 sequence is CASSLSTSGRDEQYF. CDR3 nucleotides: TGTGCCAGCAGCTTGTCGACTAGCGGGAGAGACGAGCAGTACTTC.

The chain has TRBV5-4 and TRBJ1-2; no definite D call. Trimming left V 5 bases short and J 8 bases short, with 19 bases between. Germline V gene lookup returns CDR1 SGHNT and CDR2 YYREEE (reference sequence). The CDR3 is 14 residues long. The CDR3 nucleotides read TGTGCCAGCAGTTCGGGATTTGCGCCGGGAGGCTACACCTTC. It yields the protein CASSSGFAPGGYTF.

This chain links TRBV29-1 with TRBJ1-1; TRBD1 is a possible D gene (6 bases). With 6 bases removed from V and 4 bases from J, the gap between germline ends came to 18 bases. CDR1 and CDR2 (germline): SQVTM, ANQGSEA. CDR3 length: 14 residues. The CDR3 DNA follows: TGCAGCGTGGCACGGGGGGCGGCTGGCACTGAAGCTTTCTTT. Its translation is CSVARGAAGTEAFF.

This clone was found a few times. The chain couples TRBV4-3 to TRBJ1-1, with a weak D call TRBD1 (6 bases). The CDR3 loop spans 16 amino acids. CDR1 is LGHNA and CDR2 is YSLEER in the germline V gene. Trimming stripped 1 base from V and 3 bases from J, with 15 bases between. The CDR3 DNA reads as TGCGCCAGCAGCCAAGTCGGGGGGCGAGAGGACACTGAAGCTTTCTTT. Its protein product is CASSQVGGREDTEAFF.

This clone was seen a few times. The CDR3, as DNA: TGTGCCAGCAGCTTGAGGGGGAATCAGCCCCAGCATTTT. Protein: CASSLRGNQPQHF. The chain joins TRBV7-2 to TRBJ1-5; a weak D match, TRBD1 (6 bases). Trimming removed 3 bases from V and 4 bases from J, with 7 bases in between. CDR3 length: 13 amino acids. Germline values: CDR1 SGHTA, CDR2 FQGNSA.

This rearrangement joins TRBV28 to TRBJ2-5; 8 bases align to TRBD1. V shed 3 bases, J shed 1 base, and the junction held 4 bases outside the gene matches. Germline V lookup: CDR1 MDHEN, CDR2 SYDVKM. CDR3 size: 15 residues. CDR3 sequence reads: CASSFPTGGQETQYF. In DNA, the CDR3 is TGTGCCAGCAGTTTCCCTACAGGGGGCCAAGAGACCCAGTACTTC.

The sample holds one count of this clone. The CDR3 sequence is CAISGTVPSSGANVLTF. CDR3 nucleotides: TGTGCCATCAGCGGGACAGTTCCTAGCTCTGGGGCCAACGTCCTGACTTTC. The V and J genes are TRBV10-3 and TRBJ2-6, with 7 positions matching TRBD1. This CDR3 is built from 17 residues. The trim removed 6 bases at V and 0 bases at J, leaving 8 bases unmatched. Germline V lookup: CDR1 ENHRY, CDR2 SYGVKD.

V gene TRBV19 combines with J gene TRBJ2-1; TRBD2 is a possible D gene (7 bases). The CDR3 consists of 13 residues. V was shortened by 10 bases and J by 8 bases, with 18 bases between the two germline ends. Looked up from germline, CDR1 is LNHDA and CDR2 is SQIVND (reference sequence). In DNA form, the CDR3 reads TGTGCCACCCCCTGGGGGGGGGCGGATGAGCAGTTCTTC. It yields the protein CATPWGGADEQFF.

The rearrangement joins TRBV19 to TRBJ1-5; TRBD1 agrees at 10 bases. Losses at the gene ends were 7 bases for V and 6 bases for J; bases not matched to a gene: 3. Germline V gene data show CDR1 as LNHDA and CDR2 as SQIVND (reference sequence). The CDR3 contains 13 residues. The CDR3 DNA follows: TGTGCCAGTACCCGGACAGGGGGTCAGCCCCAGCATTTT. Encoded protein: CASTRTGGQPQHF.

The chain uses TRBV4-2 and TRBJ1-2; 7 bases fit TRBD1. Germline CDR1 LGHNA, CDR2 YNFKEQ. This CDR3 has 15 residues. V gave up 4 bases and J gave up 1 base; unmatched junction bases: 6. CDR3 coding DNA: TGTGCCAGCAGCCCCGGACAGGAGCTTAACTATGGCTACACCTTC. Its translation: CASSPGQELNYGYTF.

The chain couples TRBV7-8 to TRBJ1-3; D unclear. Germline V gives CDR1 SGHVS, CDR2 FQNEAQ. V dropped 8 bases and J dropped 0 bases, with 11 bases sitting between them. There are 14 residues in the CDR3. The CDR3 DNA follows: TGTGCCAGCTCCGCCCAGTTCTCTGGAAACACCATATATTTT. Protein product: CASSAQFSGNTIYF.

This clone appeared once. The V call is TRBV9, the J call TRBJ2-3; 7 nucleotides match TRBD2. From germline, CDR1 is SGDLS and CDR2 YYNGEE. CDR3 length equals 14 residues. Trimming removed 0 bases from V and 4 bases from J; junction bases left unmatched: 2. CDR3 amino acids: CASSVAAGADTQYF. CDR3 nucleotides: TGTGCCAGCAGCGTAGCTGCGGGAGCAGATACGCAGTATTTT.

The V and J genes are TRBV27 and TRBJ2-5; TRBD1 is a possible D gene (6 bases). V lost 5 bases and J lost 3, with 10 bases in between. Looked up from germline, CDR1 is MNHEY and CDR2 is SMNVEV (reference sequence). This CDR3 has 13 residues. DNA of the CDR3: TGTGCCAGCAGTACCAACAGGGAAGAGACCCAGTACTTC. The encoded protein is CASSTNREETQYF.

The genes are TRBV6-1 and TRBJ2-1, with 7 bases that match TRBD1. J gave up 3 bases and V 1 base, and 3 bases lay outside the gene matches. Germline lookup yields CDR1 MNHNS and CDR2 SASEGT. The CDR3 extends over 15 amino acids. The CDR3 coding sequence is TGTGCCAGCAGTGAAGGTAGGGGGCGCTACAATGAGCAGTTCTTC. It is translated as CASSEGRGRYNEQFF.

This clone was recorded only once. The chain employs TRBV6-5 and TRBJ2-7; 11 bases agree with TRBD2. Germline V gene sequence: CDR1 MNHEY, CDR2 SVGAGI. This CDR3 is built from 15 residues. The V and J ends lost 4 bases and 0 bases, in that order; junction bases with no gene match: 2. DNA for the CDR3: TGTGCCAGCAGTTCTACTAGCGGGGGCTCCTACGAGCAGTACTTC. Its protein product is CASSSTSGGSYEQYF.

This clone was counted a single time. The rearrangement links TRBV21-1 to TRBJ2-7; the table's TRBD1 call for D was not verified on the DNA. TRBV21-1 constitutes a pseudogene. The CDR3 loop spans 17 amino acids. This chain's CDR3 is CASSPRDRDIRNYEQYF. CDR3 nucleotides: TGTGCCAGCAGCCCCCGTGATAGGGACATCCGAAACTACGAGCAGTACTTC.

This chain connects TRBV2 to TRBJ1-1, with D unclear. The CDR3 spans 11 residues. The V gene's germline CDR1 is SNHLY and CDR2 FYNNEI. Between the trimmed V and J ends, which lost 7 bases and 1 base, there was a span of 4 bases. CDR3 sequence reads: CASTRNTEAFF. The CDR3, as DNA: TGTGCCAGCACCAGGAACACTGAAGCTTTCTTT. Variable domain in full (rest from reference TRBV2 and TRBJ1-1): EPEVTQTPSHQVTQMGQEVILRCVPISNHLYFYWYRQILGQKVEFLVSFYNNEISEKSEIFDDQFSVERPDGSNFTLKIRSTKLEDSAMYFCASTRNTEAFFGQGTRLTVV.

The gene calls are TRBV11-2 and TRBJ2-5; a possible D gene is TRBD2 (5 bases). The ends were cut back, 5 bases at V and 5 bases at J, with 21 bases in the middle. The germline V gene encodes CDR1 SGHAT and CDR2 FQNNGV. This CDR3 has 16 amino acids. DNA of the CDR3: TGTGCCAGCAGCCGAGGGAACAGCAAAAAATCGGAGACCCAGTACTTC. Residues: CASSRGNSKKSETQYF.

The DNA of the CDR3 is TGTGCCATCAGTGAGCTCGGGAACTACAATGAGCAGTTCTTC. Amino acids: CAISELGNYNEQFF. The V and J genes are TRBV10-3 and TRBJ2-1; weak D call: TRBD2 (5 bases). The V gene's germline CDR1 is ENHRY and CDR2 SYGVKD. The V end was cut by 2 bases, the J end by 3 bases, with 8 bases between. CDR3 size: 14 residues.

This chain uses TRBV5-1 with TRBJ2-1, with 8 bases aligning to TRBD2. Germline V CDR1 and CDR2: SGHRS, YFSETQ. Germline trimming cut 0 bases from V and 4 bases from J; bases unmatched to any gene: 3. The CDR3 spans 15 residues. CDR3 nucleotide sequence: TGCGCCAGCAGCTTGGTGTCTAGCGGGTACAATGAGCAGTTCTTC. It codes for CASSLVSSGYNEQFF.

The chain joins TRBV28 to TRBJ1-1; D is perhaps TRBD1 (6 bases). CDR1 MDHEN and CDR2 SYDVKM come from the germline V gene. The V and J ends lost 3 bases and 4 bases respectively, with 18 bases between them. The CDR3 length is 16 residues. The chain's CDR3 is CASSFPGKGDFTEAFF. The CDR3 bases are TGTGCCAGCAGTTTTCCGGGGAAGGGGGATTTCACTGAAGCTTTCTTT.

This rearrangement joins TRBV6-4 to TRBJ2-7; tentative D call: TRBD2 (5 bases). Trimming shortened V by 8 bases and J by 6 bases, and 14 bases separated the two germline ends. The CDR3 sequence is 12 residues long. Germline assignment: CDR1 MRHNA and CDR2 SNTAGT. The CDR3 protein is CASPRGPGEQYF. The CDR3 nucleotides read TGTGCCAGCCCCCGCGGGCCTGGCGAGCAGTACTTC.

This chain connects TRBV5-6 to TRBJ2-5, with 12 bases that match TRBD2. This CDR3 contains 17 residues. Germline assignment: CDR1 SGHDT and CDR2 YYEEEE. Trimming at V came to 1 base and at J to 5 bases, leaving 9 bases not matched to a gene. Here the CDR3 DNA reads TGTGCCAGCAGCTTGCCCGGGCTAGCGGGAGGGCCGGAGACCCAGTACTTC. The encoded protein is CASSLPGLAGGPETQYF.

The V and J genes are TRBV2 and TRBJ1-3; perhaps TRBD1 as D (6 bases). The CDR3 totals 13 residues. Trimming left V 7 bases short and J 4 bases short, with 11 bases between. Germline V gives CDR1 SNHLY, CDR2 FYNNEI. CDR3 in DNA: TGTGCCAGCATCCAACAGGGAGGAAACACCATATATTTT. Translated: CASIQQGGNTIYF.

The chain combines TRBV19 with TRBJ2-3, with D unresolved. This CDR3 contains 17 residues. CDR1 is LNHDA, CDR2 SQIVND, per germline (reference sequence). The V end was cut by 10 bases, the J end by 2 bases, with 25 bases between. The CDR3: CATTRRWSHLNTDTQYF. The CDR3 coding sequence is TGTGCCACCACTCGCCGCTGGAGCCACCTAAACACAGATACGCAGTATTTT.